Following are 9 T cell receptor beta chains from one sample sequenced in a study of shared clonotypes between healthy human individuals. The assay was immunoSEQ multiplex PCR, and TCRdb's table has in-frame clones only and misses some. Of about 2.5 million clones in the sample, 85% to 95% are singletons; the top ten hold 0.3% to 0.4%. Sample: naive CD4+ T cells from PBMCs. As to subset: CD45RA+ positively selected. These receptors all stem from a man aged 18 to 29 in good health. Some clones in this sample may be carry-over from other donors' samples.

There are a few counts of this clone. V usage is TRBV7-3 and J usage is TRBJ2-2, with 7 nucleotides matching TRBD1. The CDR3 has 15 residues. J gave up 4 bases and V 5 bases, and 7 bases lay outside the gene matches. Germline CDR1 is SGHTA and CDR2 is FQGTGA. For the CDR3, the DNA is TGTGCCAGCAGCCTGGACAGGCCGGGCACCGGGGAGCTGTTTTTT. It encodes CASSLDRPGTGELFF. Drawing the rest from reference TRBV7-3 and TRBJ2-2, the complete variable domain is GAGVSQTPSNKVTEKGKYVELRCDPISGHTALYWYRQSLGQGPEFLIYFQGTGAADDSGLPNDRFFAVRPEGSVSTLKIQRTERGDSAVYLCASSLDRPGTGELFFGEGSRLTVL.

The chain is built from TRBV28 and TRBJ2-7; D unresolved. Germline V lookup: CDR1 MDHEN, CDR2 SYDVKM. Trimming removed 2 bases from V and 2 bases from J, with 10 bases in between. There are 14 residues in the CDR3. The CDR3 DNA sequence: TGTGCCAGCAGTTTAAGTGGGAAAGCCTACGAGCAGTACTTC. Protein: CASSLSGKAYEQYF.

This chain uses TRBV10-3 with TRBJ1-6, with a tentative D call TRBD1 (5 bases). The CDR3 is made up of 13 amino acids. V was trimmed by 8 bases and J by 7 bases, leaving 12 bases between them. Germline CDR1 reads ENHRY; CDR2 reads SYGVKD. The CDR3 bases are TGTGCCATCTGGCGGGGCCCGAATTCACCCCTCCACTTT. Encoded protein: CAIWRGPNSPLHF.

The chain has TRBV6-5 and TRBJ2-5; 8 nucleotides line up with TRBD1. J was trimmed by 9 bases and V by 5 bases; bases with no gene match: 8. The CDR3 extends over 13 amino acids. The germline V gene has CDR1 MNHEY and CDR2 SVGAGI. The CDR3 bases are TGTGCCAGCAGTACACCAAAGACAGGGGCCCAGTACTTC. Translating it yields CASSTPKTGAQYF.

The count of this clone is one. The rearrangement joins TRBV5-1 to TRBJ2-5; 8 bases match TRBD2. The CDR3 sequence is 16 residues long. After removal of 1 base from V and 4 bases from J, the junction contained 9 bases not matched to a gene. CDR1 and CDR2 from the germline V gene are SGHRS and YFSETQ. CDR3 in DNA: TGCGCCAGCAGCTTGATACCAGCGGGAGTAGGAGAGACCCAGTACTTC. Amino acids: CASSLIPAGVGETQYF. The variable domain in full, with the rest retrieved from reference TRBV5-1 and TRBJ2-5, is KAGVTQTPRYLIKTRGQQVTLSCSPISGHRSVSWYQQTPGQGLQFLFEYFSETQRNKGNFPGRFSGRQFSNSRSEMNVSTLELGDSALYLCASSLIPAGVGETQYFGPGTRLLVL.

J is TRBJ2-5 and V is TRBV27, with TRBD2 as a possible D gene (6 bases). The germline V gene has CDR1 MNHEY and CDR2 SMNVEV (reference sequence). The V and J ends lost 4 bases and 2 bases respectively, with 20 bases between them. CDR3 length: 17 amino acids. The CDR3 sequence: CASSSPSRGTNQETQYF. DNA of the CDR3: TGTGCCAGCAGTTCGCCCTCCCGGGGGACCAATCAAGAGACCCAGTACTTC.

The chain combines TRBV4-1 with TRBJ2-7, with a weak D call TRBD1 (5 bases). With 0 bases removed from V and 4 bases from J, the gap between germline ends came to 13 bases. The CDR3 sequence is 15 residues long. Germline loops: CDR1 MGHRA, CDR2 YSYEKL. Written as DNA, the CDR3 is TGCGCCAGCAGCCAAGATCGCAGGACAACTTACGAGCAGTACTTC. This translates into CASSQDRRTTYEQYF.

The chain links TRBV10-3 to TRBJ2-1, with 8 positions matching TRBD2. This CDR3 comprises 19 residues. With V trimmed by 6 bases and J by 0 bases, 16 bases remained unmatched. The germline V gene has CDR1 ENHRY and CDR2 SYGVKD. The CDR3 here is CAIRNRGEAGVSSYNEQFF. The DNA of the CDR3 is TGTGCCATCAGAAACCGAGGGGAAGCGGGGGTAAGCTCCTACAATGAGCAGTTCTTC.

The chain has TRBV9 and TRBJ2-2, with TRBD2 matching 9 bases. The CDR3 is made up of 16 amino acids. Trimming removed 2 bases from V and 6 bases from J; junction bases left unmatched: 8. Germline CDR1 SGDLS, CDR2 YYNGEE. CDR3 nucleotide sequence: TGTGCCAGCAGCGTTGCCGGGACTAGCCTCCCCGGGGAGCTGTTTTTT. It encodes CASSVAGTSLPGELFF.